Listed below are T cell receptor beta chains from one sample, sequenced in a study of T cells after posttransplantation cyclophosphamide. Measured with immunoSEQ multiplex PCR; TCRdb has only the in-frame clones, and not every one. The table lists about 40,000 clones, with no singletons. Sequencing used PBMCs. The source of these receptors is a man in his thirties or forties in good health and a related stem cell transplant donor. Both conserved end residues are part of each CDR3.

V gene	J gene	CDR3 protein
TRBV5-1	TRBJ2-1	CASSLGSGGSNEQFF
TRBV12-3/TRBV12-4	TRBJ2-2	CASSSGQAITGELFF
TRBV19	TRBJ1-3	CASSTQGGTGNTIYF
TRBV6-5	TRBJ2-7	CASSPPGRNEQYF
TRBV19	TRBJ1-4	CASSIGLTGGNEKLFF
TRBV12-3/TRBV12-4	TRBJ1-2	CASYRTGEDYGYTF
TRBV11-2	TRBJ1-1	CASSFDRGPRNTEAFF
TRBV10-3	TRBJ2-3	CAISESPGNAGGSDTQYF
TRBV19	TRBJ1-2	CASSLGTGTDYGYTF
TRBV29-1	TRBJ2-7	CSVESGYEQYF
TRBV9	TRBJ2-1	CASSPGHSSYNEQFF
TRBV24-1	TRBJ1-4	CATSETGTGNEKLFF
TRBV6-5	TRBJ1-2	CASSRGHGYGYTF
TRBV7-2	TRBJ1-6	CASSLAQGDSPLHF
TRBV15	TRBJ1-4	CATSRQANEKLFF
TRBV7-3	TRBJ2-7	CASSWTGAGEQYF
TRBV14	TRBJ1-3	CASSASQSHSGNTIYF
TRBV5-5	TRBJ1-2	CASSPGQGSYYGYTF
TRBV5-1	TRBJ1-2	CASSLTHQGAPFNYGYTF
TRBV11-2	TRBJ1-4	CASSPTRDRGNEKLFF
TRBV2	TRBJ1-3	CASSERRDRTTGNTIYF
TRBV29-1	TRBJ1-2	CSVEGWVGGSGYTF
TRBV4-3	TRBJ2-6	CASSHTGGSGANVLTF
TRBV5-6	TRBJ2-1	CASSHRGVRNNEQFF
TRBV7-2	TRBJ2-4	CASSLEWRQGVGIQYF
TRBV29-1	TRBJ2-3	CSVAPRLAGATDTQYF
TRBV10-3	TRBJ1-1	CAIRRGPNTEAFF
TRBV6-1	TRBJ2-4	CASTLSGVAKNIQYF
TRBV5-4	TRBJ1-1	CASSSQGRGEAFF
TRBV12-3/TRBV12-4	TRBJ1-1	CASSLGQGFVNTEAFF
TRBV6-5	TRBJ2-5	CASSPGGLQETQYF
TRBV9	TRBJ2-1	CASSVVGGGVYNEQFF
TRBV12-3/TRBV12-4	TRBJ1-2	CASSLGGLGYGYTF
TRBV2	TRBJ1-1	CASSEQGQRTEAFF
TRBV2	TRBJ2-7	CASSEVDYEQYF
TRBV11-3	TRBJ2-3	CASSSPPGTDTQYF
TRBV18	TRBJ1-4	CASSPPGGQSEQLFF
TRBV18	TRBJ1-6	CASSPPGQGSSPLHF
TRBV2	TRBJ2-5	CASKWIQGRETQYF
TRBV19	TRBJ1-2	CASSIQKANYGYTF
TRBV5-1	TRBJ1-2	CASSLGQGAYGYTF